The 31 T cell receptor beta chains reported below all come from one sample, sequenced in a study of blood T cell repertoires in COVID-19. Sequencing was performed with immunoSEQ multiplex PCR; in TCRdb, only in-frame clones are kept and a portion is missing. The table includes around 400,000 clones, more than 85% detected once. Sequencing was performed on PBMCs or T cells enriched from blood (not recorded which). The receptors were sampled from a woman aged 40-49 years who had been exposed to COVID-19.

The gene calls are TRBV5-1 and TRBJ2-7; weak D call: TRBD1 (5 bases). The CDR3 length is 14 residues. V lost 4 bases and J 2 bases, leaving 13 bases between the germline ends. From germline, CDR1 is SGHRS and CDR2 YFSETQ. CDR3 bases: TGCGCCAGCAGCCTTCCGACAGCAACCTACGAGCAGTACTTC. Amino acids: CASSLPTATYEQYF.

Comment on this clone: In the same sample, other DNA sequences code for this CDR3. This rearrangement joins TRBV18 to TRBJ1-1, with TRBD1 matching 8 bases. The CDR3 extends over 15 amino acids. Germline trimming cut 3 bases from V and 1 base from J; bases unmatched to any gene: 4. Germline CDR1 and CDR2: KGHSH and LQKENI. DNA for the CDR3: TGTGCCAGCTCACCCTTGGGACAGGCGAACACTGAAGCTTTCTTT. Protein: CASSPLGQANTEAFF.

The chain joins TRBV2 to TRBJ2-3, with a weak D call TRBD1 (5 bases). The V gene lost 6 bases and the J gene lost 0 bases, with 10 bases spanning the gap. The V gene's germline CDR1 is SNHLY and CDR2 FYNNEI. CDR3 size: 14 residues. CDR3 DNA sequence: TGTGCCAGCAGGGAAAGACAGAGCACAGATACGCAGTATTTT. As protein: CASRERQSTDTQYF.

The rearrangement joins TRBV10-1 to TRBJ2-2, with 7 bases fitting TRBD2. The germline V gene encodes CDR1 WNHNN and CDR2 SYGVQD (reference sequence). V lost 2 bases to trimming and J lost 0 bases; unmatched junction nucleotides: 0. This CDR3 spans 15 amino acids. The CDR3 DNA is TGCGCCAGCAGTGAGGGGGGGGCGAACACCGGGGAGCTGTTTTTT. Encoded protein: CASSEGGANTGELFF.

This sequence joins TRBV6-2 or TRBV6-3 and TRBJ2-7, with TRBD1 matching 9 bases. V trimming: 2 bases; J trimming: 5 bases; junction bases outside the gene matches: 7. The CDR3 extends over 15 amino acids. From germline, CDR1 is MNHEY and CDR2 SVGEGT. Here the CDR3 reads CASSYGTGFLDEQYF. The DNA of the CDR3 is TGTGCCAGCAGTTACGGGACAGGGTTTCTGGACGAGCAGTACTTC.

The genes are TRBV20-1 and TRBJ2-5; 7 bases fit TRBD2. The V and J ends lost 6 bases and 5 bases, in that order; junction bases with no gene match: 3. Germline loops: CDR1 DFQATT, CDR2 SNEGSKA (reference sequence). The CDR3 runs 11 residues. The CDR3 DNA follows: TGCAGTGCACCGGGGGGTGAGACCCAGTACTTC. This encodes CSAPGGETQYF.

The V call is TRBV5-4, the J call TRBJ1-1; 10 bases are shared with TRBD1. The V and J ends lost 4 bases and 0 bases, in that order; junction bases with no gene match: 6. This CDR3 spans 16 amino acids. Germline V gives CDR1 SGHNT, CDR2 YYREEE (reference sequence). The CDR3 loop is CASSKDRGGMNTEAFF. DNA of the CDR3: TGTGCCAGCAGCAAGGACAGGGGGGGCATGAACACTGAAGCTTTCTTT.

CDR3 nucleotide sequence: TGTGCCAGCCGAGCCGCCGTTAGCTATGGCTACACCTTC. As protein: CASRAAVSYGYTF. This chain connects TRBV19 to TRBJ1-2, with unresolved D. The ends were cut back, 9 bases at V and 4 bases at J, with 15 bases in the middle. CDR3 length: 13 residues. Germline V gene lookup returns CDR1 LNHDA and CDR2 SQIVND (reference sequence).

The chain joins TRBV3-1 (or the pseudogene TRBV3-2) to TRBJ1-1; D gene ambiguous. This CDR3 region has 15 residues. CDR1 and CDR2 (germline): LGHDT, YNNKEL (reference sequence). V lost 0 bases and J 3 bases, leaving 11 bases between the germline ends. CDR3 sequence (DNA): TGTGCCAGCAGCCAAGAAACTATCCGGGACACTGAAGCTTTCTTT. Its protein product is CASSQETIRDTEAFF.

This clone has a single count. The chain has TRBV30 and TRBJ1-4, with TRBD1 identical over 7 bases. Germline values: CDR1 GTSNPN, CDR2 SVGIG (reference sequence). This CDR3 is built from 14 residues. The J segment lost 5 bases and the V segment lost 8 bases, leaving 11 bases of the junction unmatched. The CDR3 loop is CAGPNRGRNEKLFF. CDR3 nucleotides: TGTGCCGGTCCAAACAGGGGTAGGAATGAAAAACTGTTTTTT. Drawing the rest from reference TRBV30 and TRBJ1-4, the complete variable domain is SQTIHQWPATLVQPVGSPLSLECTVEGTSNPNLYWYRQAAGRGLQLLFYSVGIGQISSEVPQNLSASRPQDRQFILSSKKLLLSDSGFYLCAGPNRGRNEKLFFGSGTQLSVL.

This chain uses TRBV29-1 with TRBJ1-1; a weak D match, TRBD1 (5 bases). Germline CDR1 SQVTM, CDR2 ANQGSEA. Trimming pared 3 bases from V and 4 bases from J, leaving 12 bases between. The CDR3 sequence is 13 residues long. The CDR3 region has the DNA TGCAGCGTTGAGCAGGGATTCCGCACTGAAGCTTTCTTT. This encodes CSVEQGFRTEAFF.

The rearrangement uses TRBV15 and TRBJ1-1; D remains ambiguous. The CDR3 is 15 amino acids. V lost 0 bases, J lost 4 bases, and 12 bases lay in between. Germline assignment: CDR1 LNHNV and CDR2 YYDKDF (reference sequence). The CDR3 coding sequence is TGTGCCACCAGCAGAGATCTCAGCGATGGCACTGAAGCTTTCTTT. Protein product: CATSRDLSDGTEAFF.

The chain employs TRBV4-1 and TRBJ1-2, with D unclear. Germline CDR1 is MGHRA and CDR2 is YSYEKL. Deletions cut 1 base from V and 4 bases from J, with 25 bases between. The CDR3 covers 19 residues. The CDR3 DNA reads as TGCGCCAGCAGCCAAGCAACTGCAGCCGAGGGCCGGGCGCGCTATGGCTACACCTTC. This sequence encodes CASSQATAAEGRARYGYTF.

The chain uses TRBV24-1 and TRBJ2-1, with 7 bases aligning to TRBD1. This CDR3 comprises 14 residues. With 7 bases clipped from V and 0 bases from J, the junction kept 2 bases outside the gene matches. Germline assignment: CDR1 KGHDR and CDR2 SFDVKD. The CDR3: CATRAGGSYNEQFF. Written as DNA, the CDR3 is TGTGCCACCAGGGCAGGGGGCTCCTACAATGAGCAGTTCTTC.

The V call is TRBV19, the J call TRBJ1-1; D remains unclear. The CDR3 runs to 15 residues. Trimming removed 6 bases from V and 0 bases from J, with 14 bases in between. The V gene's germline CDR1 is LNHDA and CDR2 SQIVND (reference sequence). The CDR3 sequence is CASSTDRVMNTEAFF. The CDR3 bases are TGTGCCAGTAGCACCGACCGGGTTATGAACACTGAAGCTTTCTTT.

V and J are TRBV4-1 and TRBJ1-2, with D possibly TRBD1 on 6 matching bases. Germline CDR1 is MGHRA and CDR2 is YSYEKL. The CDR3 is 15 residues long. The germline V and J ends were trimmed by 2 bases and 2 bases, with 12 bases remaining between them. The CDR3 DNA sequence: TGCGCCAGCAGCCAACGGGACACTTACAACTATGGCTACACCTTC. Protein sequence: CASSQRDTYNYGYTF.

The CDR3 DNA reads TGTGCCAGCAGCCAAGGTACAGGGGGAATCACTGAAGCTTTCTTT. Translated: CASSQGTGGITEAFF. The rearrangement uses TRBV14 and TRBJ1-1; TRBD1 aligns across 8 bases. This CDR3 has 15 residues. V lost 1 base to trimming and J lost 4 bases; unmatched junction nucleotides: 5. Germline V gene sequence: CDR1 SGHDN, CDR2 FVKESK.

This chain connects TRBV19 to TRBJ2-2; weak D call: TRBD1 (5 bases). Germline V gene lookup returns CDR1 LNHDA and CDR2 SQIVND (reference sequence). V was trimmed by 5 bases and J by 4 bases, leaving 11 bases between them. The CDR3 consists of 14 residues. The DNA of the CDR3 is TGTGCCAGTAGTTTGCAGGGCGGCACCGGGGAGCTGTTTTTT. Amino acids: CASSLQGGTGELFF.

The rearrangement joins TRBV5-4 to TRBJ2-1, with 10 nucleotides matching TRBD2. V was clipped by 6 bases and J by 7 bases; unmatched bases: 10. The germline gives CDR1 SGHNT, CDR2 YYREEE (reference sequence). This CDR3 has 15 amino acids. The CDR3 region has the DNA TGTGCCAGCACCCTCCCAGCGGGGGGGGGAAATGAGCAGTTCTTC. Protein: CASTLPAGGGNEQFF. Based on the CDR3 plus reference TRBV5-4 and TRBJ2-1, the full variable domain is ETGVTQSPTHLIKTRGQQVTLRCSSQSGHNTVSWYQQALGQGPQFIFQYYREEENGRGNFPPRFSGLQFPNYSSELNVNALELDDSALYLCASTLPAGGGNEQFFGPGTRLTVL.

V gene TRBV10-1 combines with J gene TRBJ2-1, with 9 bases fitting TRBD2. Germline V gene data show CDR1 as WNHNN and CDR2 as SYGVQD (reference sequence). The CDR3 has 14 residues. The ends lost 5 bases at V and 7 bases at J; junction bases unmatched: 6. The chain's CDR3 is CASSKGLAGNEQFF. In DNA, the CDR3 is TGCGCCAGCAGTAAGGGACTAGCTGGTAATGAGCAGTTCTTC.

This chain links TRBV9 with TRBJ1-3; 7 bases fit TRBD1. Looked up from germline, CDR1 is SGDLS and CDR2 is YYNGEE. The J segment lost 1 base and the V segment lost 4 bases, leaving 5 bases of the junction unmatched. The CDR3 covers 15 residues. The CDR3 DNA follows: TGTGCCAGCAGCCCTACAGGGGATTCTGGAAACACCATATATTTT. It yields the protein CASSPTGDSGNTIYF.

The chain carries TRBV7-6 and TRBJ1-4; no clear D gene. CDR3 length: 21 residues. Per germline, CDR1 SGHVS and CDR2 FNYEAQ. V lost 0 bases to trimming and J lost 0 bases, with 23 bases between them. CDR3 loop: CASSLAPPNMGGSPTNEKLFF. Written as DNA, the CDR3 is TGTGCCAGCAGCTTAGCACCCCCAAACATGGGCGGGAGTCCAACTAATGAAAAACTGTTTTTT. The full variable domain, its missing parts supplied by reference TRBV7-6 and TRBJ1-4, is GAGVSQSPRYKVTKRGQDVALRCDPISGHVSLYWYRQALGQGPEFLTYFNYEAQQDKSGLPNDRFSAERPEGSISTLTIQRTEQRDSAMYRCASSLAPPNMGGSPTNEKLFFGSGTQLSVL.

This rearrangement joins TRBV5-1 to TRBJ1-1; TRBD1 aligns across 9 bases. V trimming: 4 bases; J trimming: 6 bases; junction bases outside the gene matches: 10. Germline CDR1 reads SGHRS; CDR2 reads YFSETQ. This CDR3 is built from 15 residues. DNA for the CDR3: TGCGCCAGCAGCCATTCCGGGACAGGGAGCGCTGAAGCTTTCTTT. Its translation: CASSHSGTGSAEAFF.

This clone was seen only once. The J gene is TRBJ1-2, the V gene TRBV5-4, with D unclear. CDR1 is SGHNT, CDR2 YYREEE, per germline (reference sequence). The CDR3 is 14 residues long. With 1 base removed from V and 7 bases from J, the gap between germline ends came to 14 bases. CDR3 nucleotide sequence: TGTGCCAGCAGCTTGAACGGGGTAACGGGTGGCTACACCTTC. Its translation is CASSLNGVTGGYTF.

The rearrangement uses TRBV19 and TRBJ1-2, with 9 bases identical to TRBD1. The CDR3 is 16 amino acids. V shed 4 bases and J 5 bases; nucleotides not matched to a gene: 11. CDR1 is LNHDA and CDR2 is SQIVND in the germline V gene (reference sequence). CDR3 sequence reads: CASSKGGQGPLYGYTF. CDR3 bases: TGTGCCAGTAGTAAAGGGGGACAGGGCCCTCTTTATGGCTACACCTTC.

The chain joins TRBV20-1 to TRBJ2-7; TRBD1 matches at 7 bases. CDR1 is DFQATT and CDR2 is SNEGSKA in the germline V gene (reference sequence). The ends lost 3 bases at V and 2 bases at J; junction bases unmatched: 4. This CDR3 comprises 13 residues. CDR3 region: CSASLTGTYEQYF. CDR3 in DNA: TGCAGTGCTAGTCTGACAGGGACCTACGAGCAGTACTTC.

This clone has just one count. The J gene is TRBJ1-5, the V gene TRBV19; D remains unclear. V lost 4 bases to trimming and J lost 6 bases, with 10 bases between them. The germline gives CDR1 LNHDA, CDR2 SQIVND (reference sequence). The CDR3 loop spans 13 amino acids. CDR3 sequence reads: CASSNSRGQPQHF. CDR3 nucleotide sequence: TGTGCCAGTAGTAACTCGCGGGGTCAGCCCCAGCATTTT.

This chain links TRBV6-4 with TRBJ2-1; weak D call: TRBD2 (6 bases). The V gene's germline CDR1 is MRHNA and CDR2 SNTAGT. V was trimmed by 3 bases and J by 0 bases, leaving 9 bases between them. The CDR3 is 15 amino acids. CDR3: CASSESGSSYNEQFF. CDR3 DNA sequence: TGTGCCAGCAGTGAATCCGGGAGCTCCTACAATGAGCAGTTCTTC.

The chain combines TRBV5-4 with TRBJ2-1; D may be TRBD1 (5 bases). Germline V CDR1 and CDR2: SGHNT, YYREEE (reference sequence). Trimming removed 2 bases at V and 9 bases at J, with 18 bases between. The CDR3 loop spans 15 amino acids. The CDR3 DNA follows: TGTGCCAGCAGCTTATCGGCGATAGGACAAGGTGAGCAGTTCTTC. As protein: CASSLSAIGQGEQFF. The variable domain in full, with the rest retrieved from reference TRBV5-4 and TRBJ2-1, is ETGVTQSPTHLIKTRGQQVTLRCSSQSGHNTVSWYQQALGQGPQFIFQYYREEENGRGNFPPRFSGLQFPNYSSELNVNALELDDSALYLCASSLSAIGQGEQFFGPGTRLTVL.

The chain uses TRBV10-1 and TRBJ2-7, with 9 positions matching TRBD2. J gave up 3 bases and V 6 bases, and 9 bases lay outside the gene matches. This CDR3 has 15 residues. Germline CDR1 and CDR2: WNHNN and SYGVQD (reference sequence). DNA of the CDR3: TGCGCCAGCAGCGGGGCCGCGGGGGGGGTCTACGAGCAGTACTTC. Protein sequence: CASSGAAGGVYEQYF.

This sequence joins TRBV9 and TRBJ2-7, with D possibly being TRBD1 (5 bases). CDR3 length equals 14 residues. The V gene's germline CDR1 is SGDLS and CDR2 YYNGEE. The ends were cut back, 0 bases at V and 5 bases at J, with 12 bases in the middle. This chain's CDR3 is CASSVGGELDEQYF. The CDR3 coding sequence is TGTGCCAGCAGCGTAGGGGGCGAGTTGGACGAGCAGTACTTC.